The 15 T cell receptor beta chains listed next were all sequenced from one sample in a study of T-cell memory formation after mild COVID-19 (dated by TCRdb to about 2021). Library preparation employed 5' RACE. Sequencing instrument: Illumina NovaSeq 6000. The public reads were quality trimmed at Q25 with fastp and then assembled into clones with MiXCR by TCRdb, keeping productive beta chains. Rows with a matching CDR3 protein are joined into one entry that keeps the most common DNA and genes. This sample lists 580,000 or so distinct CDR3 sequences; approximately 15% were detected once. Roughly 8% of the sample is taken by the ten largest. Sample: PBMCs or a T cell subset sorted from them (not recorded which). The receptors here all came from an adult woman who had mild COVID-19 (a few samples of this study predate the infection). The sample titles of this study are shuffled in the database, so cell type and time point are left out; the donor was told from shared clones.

The CDR3 loop reads CASSLPSANTGELFF. DNA of the CDR3: TGCGCCAGCAGCTTGCCATCCGCGAACACCGGGGAGCTGTTTTTT. This rearrangement joins TRBV5-1 to TRBJ2-2; D gene uncertain. The CDR3 is made up of 15 amino acids. CDR1 is SGHRS and CDR2 is YFSETQ in the germline V gene. The V gene lost 1 base and the J gene lost 0 bases, with 7 bases spanning the gap.

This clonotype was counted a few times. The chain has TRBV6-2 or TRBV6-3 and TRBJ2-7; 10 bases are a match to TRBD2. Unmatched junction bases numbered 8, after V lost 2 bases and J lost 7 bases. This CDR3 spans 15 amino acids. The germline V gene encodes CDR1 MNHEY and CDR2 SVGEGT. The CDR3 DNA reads TGTGCCAGCAGTTACGGACCGGGACTAGCGAGGGAGCAGTACTTC. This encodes CASSYGPGLAREQYF.

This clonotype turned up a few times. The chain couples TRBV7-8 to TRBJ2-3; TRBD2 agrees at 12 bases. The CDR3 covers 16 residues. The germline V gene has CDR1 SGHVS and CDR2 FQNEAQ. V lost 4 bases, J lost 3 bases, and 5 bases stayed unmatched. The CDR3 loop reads CASSSGLAGWTDTQYF. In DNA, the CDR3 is TGTGCCAGCAGCTCTGGACTAGCGGGGTGGACAGATACGCAGTATTTT. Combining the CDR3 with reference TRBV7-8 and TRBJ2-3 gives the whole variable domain GAGVSQSPRYKVAKRGQDVALRCDPISGHVSLFWYQQALGQGPEFLTYFQNEAQLDKSGLPSDRFFAERPEGSVSTLKIQRTQQEDSAVYLCASSSGLAGWTDTQYFGPGTRLTVL.

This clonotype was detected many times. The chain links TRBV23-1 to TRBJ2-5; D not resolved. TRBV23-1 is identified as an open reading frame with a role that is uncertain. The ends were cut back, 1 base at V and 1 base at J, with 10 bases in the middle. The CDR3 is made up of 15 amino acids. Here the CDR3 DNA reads TGCGCCAGCAGTCAATTCTGGGGAACCCAAGAGACCCAGTACTTC. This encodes CASSQFWGTQETQYF.

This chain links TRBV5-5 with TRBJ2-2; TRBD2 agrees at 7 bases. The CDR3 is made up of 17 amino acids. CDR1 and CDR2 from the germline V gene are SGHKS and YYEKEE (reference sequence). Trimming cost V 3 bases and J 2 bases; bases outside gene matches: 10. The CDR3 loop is CASSSLTGGGNTGELFF. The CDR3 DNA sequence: TGTGCCAGCAGCTCCCTCACGGGCGGGGGTAACACCGGGGAGCTGTTTTTT. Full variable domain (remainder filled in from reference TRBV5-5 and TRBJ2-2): DAGVTQSPTHLIKTRGQQVTLRCSPISGHKSVSWYQQVLGQGPQFIFQYYEKEERGRGNFPDRFSARQFPNYSSELNVNALLLGDSALYLCASSSLTGGGNTGELFFGEGSRLTVL.

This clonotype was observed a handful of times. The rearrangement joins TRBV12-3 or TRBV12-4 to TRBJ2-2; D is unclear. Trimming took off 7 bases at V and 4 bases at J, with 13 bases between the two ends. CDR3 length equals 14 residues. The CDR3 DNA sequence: TGTGCCAGCACCTCCCTGCGACCCACCGGGGAGCTGTTTTTT. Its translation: CASTSLRPTGELFF.

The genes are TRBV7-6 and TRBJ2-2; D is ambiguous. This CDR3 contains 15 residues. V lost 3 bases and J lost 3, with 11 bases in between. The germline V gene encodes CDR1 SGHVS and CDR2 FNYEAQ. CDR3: CASSFMRLDTGELFF. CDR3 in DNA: TGTGCCAGCAGCTTCATGAGGTTGGACACCGGGGAGCTGTTTTTT.

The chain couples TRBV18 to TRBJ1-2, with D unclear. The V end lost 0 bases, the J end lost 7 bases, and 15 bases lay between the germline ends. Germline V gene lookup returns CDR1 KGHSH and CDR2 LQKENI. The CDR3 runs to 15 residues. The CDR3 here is CASSPPVSIRGGYTF. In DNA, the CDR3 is TGTGCCAGCTCACCACCGGTTTCAATTCGTGGTGGCTACACCTTC.

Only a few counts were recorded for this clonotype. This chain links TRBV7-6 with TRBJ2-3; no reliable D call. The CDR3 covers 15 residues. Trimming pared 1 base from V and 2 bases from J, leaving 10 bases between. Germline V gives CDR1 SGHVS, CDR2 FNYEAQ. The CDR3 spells CASSLGQAFTDTQYF. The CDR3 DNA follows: TGTGCCAGCAGCTTAGGCCAGGCGTTCACAGATACGCAGTATTTT. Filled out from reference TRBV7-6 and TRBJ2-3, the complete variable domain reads GAGVSQSPRYKVTKRGQDVALRCDPISGHVSLYWYRQALGQGPEFLTYFNYEAQQDKSGLPNDRFSAERPEGSISTLTIQRTEQRDSAMYRCASSLGQAFTDTQYFGPGTRLTVL.

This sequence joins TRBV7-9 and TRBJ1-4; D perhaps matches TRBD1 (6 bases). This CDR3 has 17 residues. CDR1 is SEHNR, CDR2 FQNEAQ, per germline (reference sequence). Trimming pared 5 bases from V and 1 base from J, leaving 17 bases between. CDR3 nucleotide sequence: TGTGCCAGCAGCAGCAACCGGAGAGGGGGAACTAATGAAAAACTGTTTTTT. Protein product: CASSSNRRGGTNEKLFF.

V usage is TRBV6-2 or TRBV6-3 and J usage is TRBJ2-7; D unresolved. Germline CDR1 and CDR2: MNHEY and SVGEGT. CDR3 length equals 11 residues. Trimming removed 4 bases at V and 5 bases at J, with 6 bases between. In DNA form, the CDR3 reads TGTGCCAGCAGTTCCCCCCACGAGCAGTACTTC. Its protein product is CASSSPHEQYF.

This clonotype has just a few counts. CDR3 nucleotides: TGTGCCAGCAGCAGGGTGGGAGATACGCAGTATTTT. Its protein is CASSRVGDTQYF. The chain combines TRBV7-2 with TRBJ2-3, with no clear D. The V end was cut by 5 bases, the J end by 5 bases, with 8 bases between. Germline lookup yields CDR1 SGHTA and CDR2 FQGNSA. There are 12 residues in the CDR3.

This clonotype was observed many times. The chain's CDR3 is CASSLVGPSRSNSPLHF. The CDR3 DNA sequence: TGCGCCAGCAGCTTGGTTGGCCCCAGCAGGAGTAATTCACCCCTCCACTTT. The V gene is TRBV5-1, the J gene TRBJ1-6; the D is unclear. CDR3 length: 17 residues. Deletions cut 0 bases from V and 6 bases from J, with 16 bases between. Germline V gene data show CDR1 as SGHRS and CDR2 as YFSETQ.

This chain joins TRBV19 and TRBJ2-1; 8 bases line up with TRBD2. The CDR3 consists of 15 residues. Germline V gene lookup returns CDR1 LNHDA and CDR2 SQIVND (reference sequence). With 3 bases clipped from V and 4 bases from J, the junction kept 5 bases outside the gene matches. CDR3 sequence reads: CASSILGGEYNEQFF. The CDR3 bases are TGTGCCAGTAGTATCCTCGGGGGGGAATACAATGAGCAGTTCTTC.

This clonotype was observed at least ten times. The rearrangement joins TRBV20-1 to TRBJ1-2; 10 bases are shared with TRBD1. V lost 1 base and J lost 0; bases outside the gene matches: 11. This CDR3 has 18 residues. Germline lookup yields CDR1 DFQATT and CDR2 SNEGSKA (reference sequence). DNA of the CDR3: TGCAGTGCTAGAGCCCCGGGACAGGGGACGGCCGCTAACTATGGCTACACCTTC. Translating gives CSARAPGQGTAANYGYTF.